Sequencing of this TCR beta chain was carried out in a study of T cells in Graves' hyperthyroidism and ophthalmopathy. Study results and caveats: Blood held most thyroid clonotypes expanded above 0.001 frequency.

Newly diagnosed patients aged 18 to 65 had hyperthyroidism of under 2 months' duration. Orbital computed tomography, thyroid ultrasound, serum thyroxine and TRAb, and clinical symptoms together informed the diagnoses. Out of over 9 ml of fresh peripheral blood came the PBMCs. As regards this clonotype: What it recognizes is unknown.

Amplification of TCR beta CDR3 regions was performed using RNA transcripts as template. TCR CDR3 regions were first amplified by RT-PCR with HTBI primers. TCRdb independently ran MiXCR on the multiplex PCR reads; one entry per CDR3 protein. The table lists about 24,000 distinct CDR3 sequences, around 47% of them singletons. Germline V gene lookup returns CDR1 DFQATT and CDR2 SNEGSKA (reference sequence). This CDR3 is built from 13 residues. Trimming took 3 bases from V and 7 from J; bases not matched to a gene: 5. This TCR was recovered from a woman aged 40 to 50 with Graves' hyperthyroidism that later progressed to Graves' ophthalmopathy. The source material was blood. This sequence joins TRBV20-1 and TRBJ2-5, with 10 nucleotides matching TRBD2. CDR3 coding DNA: TGCAGTGCTAGCGCTAGCGGGAGCGGGACCCAGTACTTC. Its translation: CSASASGSGTQYF.